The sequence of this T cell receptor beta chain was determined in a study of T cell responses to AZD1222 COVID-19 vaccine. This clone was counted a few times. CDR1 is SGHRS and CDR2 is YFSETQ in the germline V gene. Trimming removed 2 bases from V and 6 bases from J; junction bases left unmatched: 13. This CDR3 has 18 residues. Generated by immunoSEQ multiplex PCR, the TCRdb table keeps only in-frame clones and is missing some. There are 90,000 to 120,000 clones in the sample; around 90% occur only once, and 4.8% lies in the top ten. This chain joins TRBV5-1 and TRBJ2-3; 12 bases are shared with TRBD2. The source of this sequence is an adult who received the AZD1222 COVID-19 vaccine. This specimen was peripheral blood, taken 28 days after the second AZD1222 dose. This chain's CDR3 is CASSLLDALAGGLDTQYF. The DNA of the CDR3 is TGCGCCAGCAGCTTACTGGATGCACTAGCGGGGGGCCTGGATACGCAGTATTTT. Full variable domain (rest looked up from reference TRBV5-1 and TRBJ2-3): KAGVTQTPRYLIKTRGQQVTLSCSPISGHRSVSWYQQTPGQGLQFLFEYFSETQRNKGNFPGRFSGRQFSNSRSEMNVSTLELGDSALYLCASSLLDALAGGLDTQYFGPGTRLTVL.